A single sample gave rise to the 9 T cell receptor beta chains below, sequenced in a study of blood T cell repertoires in COVID-19. Only in-frame clones appear in the TCRdb table, and some are missing; sequencing was by immunoSEQ multiplex PCR. Among tens of thousands of clones listed, 70% to 90% were seen once. Material: peripheral blood. Receptors were obtained from a woman over 75 in a cohort sampled during active or convalescent COVID-19.

J is TRBJ2-2 and V is TRBV19; D is unclear. Trimming pared 7 bases from V and 5 bases from J, leaving 14 bases between. CDR3 length: 14 residues. Germline lookup yields CDR1 LNHDA and CDR2 SQIVND (reference sequence). CDR3 protein: CASIVRHGTGELFF. In DNA, the CDR3 is TGTGCCAGTATAGTGAGACACGGTACCGGGGAGCTGTTTTTT.

The chain recombines TRBV6-6 with TRBJ1-2; the match to TRBD1 covers 10 bases. The ends lost 2 bases at V and 5 bases at J; junction bases unmatched: 5. The CDR3 has 15 amino acids. Looked up from germline, CDR1 is MNHNY and CDR2 is SVGAGI (reference sequence). In nucleotides, the CDR3 is TGTGCCAGCAGTTACGGGACAGGGGAATGGTATGGCTACACCTTC. The encoded protein is CASSYGTGEWYGYTF.

To note about this clone: The same CDR3 also results from other DNA sequences found in this sample. The genes are TRBV3-1 (or the pseudogene TRBV3-2) and TRBJ1-1; TRBD1 matches at 7 bases. V was clipped by 1 base and J by 5 bases; unmatched bases: 4. CDR1 and CDR2 (germline): LGHDT, YNNKEL (reference sequence). This CDR3 contains 14 residues. CDR3 bases: TGTGCCAGCAGCCAAGGACAGGGAGATACTGAAGCTTTCTTT. Its translation: CASSQGQGDTEAFF.

J is TRBJ2-7 and V is TRBV25-1; D might be TRBD1 (6 bases). This CDR3 has 13 residues. The V and J ends lost 7 bases and 2 bases respectively, with 12 bases between them. CDR1 MGHDK and CDR2 SYGVNS come from the germline V gene. The CDR3 protein is CASKGDLTYEQYF. The CDR3 DNA reads as TGTGCCAGCAAGGGGGACCTCACCTACGAGCAGTACTTC.

CDR3 nucleotide sequence: TGTGCCACCAGCGAGGTCTTGGGGCCCCAGCATTTT. Protein product: CATSEVLGPQHF. The V gene is TRBV15, the J gene TRBJ1-5; no clear D gene. CDR3 size: 12 residues. V lost 5 bases to trimming and J lost 9 bases, with 11 bases between them. Germline-derived CDR1 and CDR2 are LNHNV and YYDKDF (reference sequence). Drawing the rest from reference TRBV15 and TRBJ1-5, the complete variable domain is DAMVIQNPRYQVTQFGKPVTLSCSQTLNHNVMYWYQQKSSQAPKLLFHYYDKDFNNEADTPDNFQSRRPNTSFCFLDIRSPGLGDTAMYLCATSEVLGPQHFGDGTRLSIL.

This clone turned up a few times. The V call is TRBV3-1 (or the pseudogene TRBV3-2), the J call TRBJ2-4; D might be TRBD2 (5 bases). Germline CDR1 is LGHDT and CDR2 is YNNKEL (reference sequence). V was trimmed by 1 base and J by 0 bases, leaving 13 bases between them. This CDR3 contains 17 residues. CDR3 protein: CASSQADAGLAKNIQYF. The DNA for the CDR3 is TGTGCCAGCAGCCAAGCGGATGCGGGTTTAGCCAAAAACATTCAGTACTTC.

The V and J genes are TRBV5-1 and TRBJ2-5; TRBD2 agrees at 9 bases. Trimming removed 4 bases from V and 2 bases from J; junction bases left unmatched: 3. This CDR3 has 14 residues. Germline V gene sequence: CDR1 SGHRS, CDR2 YFSETQ. The CDR3 coding sequence is TGCGCCAGCAGCCTGACTAGCGGACAAGAGACCCAGTACTTC. Its protein is CASSLTSGQETQYF.

The V call is TRBV7-9, the J call TRBJ1-2; D is ambiguous. Trimming left V 5 bases short and J 4 bases short, with 11 bases between. In germline, CDR1 is SEHNR, CDR2 FQNEAQ (reference sequence). The CDR3 spans 13 residues. CDR3 amino acids: CASSRDGVYGYTF. The CDR3, as DNA: TGTGCCAGCAGCAGAGACGGGGTCTATGGCTACACCTTC.

This chain links TRBV4-1 with TRBJ2-1; no definite D call. V lost 0 bases to trimming and J lost 0 bases, with 12 bases between them. The CDR3 covers 17 residues. The germline V gene has CDR1 MGHRA and CDR2 YSYEKL. This CDR3 reads CASSQEWADGSYNEQFF. The DNA for the CDR3 is TGCGCCAGCAGCCAAGAGTGGGCTGATGGCTCCTACAATGAGCAGTTCTTC.